A single sample is the source of the 22 T cell receptor beta chains below, sequenced in a study of Graves' ophthalmopathy and Graves' hyperthyroidism. Using RNA transcripts, the TCR beta CDR3 regions were amplified. Second-round multiplex PCR followed a first-round RT-PCR using HTBI primers. MiXCR, applied by TCRdb to the multiplex PCR reads, yields one record per CDR3 protein. The data contain about 220,000 distinct CDR3 sequences, about a fifth of them singletons. The source material was peripheral blood. The origin of the receptors is a woman aged 50 to 65 with Graves' ophthalmopathy.

This clonotype was picked up many times. This chain links TRBV7-3 with TRBJ2-7; 7 positions agree with TRBD2. Per the germline V gene, CDR1 is SGHTA and CDR2 is FQGTGA. The CDR3 length is 16 residues. Trimming removed 2 bases from V and 0 bases from J; junction bases left unmatched: 7. DNA of the CDR3: TGTGCCAGCAGCTTACAGGCTAGCGGAAACTCCTACGAGCAGTACTTC. Translated: CASSLQASGNSYEQYF. The full variable domain, completed using reference TRBV7-3 and TRBJ2-7, is GAGVSQTPSNKVTEKGKYVELRCDPISGHTALYWYRQSLGQGPEFLIYFQGTGAADDSGLPNDRFFAVRPEGSVSTLKIQRTERGDSAVYLCASSLQASGNSYEQYFGPGTRLTVT.

This clonotype was observed a few times. V is TRBV30 and J is TRBJ2-5; D perhaps matches TRBD1 (5 bases). This CDR3 region has 14 residues. Between the trimmed V and J ends, which lost 2 bases and 2 bases, there was a span of 12 bases. Germline-derived CDR1 and CDR2 are GTSNPN and SVGIG (reference sequence). The CDR3 bases are TGTGCCTGGAGTCCCCTAGGGGATCAAGAGACCCAGTACTTC. Its translation: CAWSPLGDQETQYF.

This clonotype has ten or more counts. The CDR3 region is CASTVTVTTEAFF. In DNA form, the CDR3 reads TGTGCCAGCACCGTGACAGTGACGACTGAAGCTTTCTTT. The chain uses TRBV12-3 or TRBV12-4 and TRBJ1-1, with D tentatively TRBD1 (5 bases). The CDR3 spans 13 residues. V gave up 7 bases and J gave up 5 bases, with 14 bases separating them.

In its sample, this clonotype was seen a few times. This chain's CDR3 is CASSDRLEQFF. The CDR3 DNA is TGTGCCAGCAGTGACAGATTAGAGCAGTTCTTC. The V and J genes are TRBV6-1 and TRBJ2-1, with no clear D. This CDR3 region has 11 residues. Germline lookup yields CDR1 MNHNS and CDR2 SASEGT. The V gene lost 3 bases and the J gene lost 10 bases, with 7 bases spanning the gap.

This clonotype has at least ten counts. The CDR3 spells CASSLHGGGSPYEQYF. CDR3 in DNA: TGTGCCAGCAGTTTGCATGGAGGGGGGTCCCCCTACGAGCAGTACTTC. The V and J genes are TRBV27 and TRBJ2-7; possibly TRBD1 or TRBD2 for D (6 bases each). Trimming cost V 3 bases and J 2 bases, with 17 bases left between them. This CDR3 comprises 16 residues. Germline V gives CDR1 MNHEY, CDR2 SMNVEV (reference sequence).

The table lists this clonotype with many counts. This chain uses TRBV7-2 with TRBJ2-5; 10 nucleotides line up with TRBD2. V lost 1 base and J lost 1; bases outside the gene matches: 0. Germline lookup yields CDR1 SGHTA and CDR2 FQGNSA. The CDR3 sequence is 15 residues long. Written as DNA, the CDR3 is TGTGCCAGCAGCTTAGTAGCGGGAGGCCAAGAGACCCAGTACTTC. It codes for CASSLVAGGQETQYF.

Many counts were recorded for this clonotype. This chain links TRBV12-3 or TRBV12-4 with TRBJ2-7; TRBD2 matches at 9 bases. V was pared by 3 bases and J by 3 bases, with 12 bases of the junction left unmatched. This CDR3 region has 17 residues. The DNA of the CDR3 is TGTGCCAGCAGTTTTGGCGCGGGAGGGACCGGCCACTACGAGCAGTACTTC. This codes for CASSFGAGGTGHYEQYF.

This clonotype occurred many times. The chain recombines TRBV6-8 with TRBJ1-2; D remains unclear. This CDR3 is 14 amino acids long. Trimming took 0 bases from V and 0 from J, leaving 5 bases between them. Germline V gene data show CDR1 as MNHGY and CDR2 as SAAAGT. The chain's CDR3 is CASSYSRANYGYTF. CDR3 DNA sequence: TGTGCCAGCAGTTACTCGCGGGCTAACTATGGCTACACCTTC.

This clonotype appeared a few times. A much larger clone lies one base from this, so it may be a read error. The rearrangement links TRBV27 to TRBJ2-7; D is possibly TRBD2 (6 bases). The CDR3 runs to 13 residues. The germline V and J ends were trimmed by 3 bases and 5 bases, with 11 bases remaining between them. Germline V gene lookup returns CDR1 MNHEY and CDR2 SMNVEV (reference sequence). This CDR3 is CASSLGGIDEQYF. DNA of the CDR3: TGTGCCAGCAGTTTGGGGGGTATCGACGAGCAGTACTTC.

The J gene is TRBJ1-2, the V gene TRBV29-1, with TRBD1 matching over 7 bases. The CDR3 runs to 14 residues. Germline CDR1 is SQVTM and CDR2 is ANQGSEA. V lost 5 bases to trimming and J lost 6 bases; unmatched junction nucleotides: 12. The CDR3 region is CSVSETGRGDGYTF. CDR3 in DNA: TGCAGCGTTTCGGAGACAGGGCGAGGCGATGGCTACACCTTC.

This clonotype was detected many times. The chain links TRBV27 to TRBJ1-3; 8 nucleotides agree with TRBD1. This CDR3 is built from 16 residues. The V segment lost 4 bases and the J segment 0 bases; nucleotides outside the gene matches: 5. Germline V gene sequence: CDR1 MNHEY, CDR2 SMNVEV (reference sequence). The CDR3 DNA reads as TGTGCCAGCAGTTCCCGACAGGGGTCCTCTGGAAACACCATATATTTT. Protein product: CASSSRQGSSGNTIYF.

The chain has TRBV20-1 and TRBJ1-5; perhaps TRBD1 as D (5 bases). This CDR3 has 13 residues. CDR1 is DFQATT, CDR2 SNEGSKA, per germline (reference sequence). V was clipped by 6 bases and J by 4 bases, with 13 bases between them. The CDR3 bases are TGCAGTGCGATCGGAGAGGGGAATCAGCCCCAGCATTTT. Protein sequence: CSAIGEGNQPQHF.

The chain carries TRBV15 and TRBJ1-6; D not certain. Per germline, CDR1 LNHNV and CDR2 YYDKDF (reference sequence). V lost 2 bases, J lost 15 bases, and 11 bases lay in between. This CDR3 is built from 12 residues. CDR3 sequence: CATSRPGSLLHF. CDR3 DNA sequence: TGTGCCACCAGCAGACCCGGGTCGCTCCTCCACTTT.

The CDR3 sequence: CASSPQAQWNYGYTF. As DNA, the CDR3 is TGTGCCAGCAGCCCCCAGGCACAATGGAACTATGGCTACACCTTC. The chain links TRBV9 to TRBJ1-2; no clear D. The CDR3 has 15 amino acids. V was cut by 4 bases and J by 2 bases, with 15 bases left in between. Germline-derived CDR1 and CDR2 are SGDLS and YYNGEE.

A few counts support this clonotype. This chain joins TRBV6-1 and TRBJ2-5; 7 bases are a match to TRBD1. The CDR3 contains 16 residues. V trimming: 4 bases; J trimming: 1 base; junction bases outside the gene matches: 9. CDR1 is MNHNS, CDR2 SASEGT, per germline. CDR3 protein: CASSAEGGRVQETQYF. As DNA, the CDR3 is TGTGCCAGCAGTGCCGAAGGGGGCAGGGTCCAAGAGACCCAGTACTTC.

In its sample, this clonotype was seen many times. The chain links TRBV6-1 to TRBJ2-2; D may be TRBD1 (6 bases). V dropped 3 bases and J dropped 4 bases, with 12 bases sitting between them. CDR3 length: 15 residues. Germline V gene lookup returns CDR1 MNHNS and CDR2 SASEGT. The CDR3 bases are TGTGCCAGCAGTGATTTGGGGGCGAGCACCGGGGAGCTGTTTTTT. It translates to CASSDLGASTGELFF.

This clonotype was seen at least ten times. This chain uses TRBV24-1 with TRBJ2-5, with TRBD2 identical over 9 bases. The CDR3 is 17 residues long. Germline loops: CDR1 KGHDR, CDR2 SFDVKD. V gave up 0 bases and J gave up 6 bases; unmatched junction bases: 10. The CDR3 DNA reads TGTGCCACCAGTGATTTGCGCGCTAGCGGGAATTTGCAGACCCAGTACTTC. Translating gives CATSDLRASGNLQTQYF.

This CDR3 is CASSSPGQGTTGELFF. The DNA for the CDR3 is TGTGCCAGCAGTTCACCGGGACAGGGGACCACCGGGGAGCTGTTTTTT. The genes are TRBV12-3 or TRBV12-4 and TRBJ2-2; TRBD1 matches at 10 bases. The V gene end was trimmed by 4 bases and the J gene end by 4 bases; junction bases not matched to a gene: 6. The CDR3 has 16 residues.

This clonotype occurred many times. This chain links TRBV29-1 with TRBJ1-1; tentatively, D is TRBD1 (5 bases). The CDR3 has 18 amino acids. The germline CDR1 and CDR2 sequences are SQVTM and ANQGSEA. Trimming took 1 base from V and 1 from J, leaving 22 bases between them. The CDR3 coding sequence is TGCAGCGTTGAAGGCCCCCCCTCTGTTGGGGGGACGAACACTGAAGCTTTCTTT. As protein: CSVEGPPSVGGTNTEAFF.

This clonotype was recorded at least ten times. This sequence joins TRBV20-1 and TRBJ2-7; 11 bases are a match to TRBD2. Trimming cost V 3 bases and J 7 bases; bases outside gene matches: 8. The CDR3 contains 14 residues. Germline V CDR1 and CDR2: DFQATT, SNEGSKA (reference sequence). The DNA of the CDR3 is TGCAGTGCTAGCACGGGGGCTAGCGGGAGGGAGCAGTACTTC. Translated, it gives CSASTGASGREQYF.

This clonotype was counted at least ten times. The chain is built from TRBV5-6 and TRBJ1-2; no definite D call. Trimming pared 0 bases from V and 4 bases from J, leaving 13 bases between. The CDR3 totals 15 residues. Germline V gene lookup returns CDR1 SGHDT and CDR2 YYEEEE. The CDR3: CASSLESGPGYGYTF. CDR3 sequence (DNA): TGTGCCAGCAGCTTGGAATCGGGCCCTGGCTATGGCTACACCTTC.

This clonotype was seen only a few times. The V gene is TRBV4-2, the J gene TRBJ2-7; no firm D call. V was cut by 5 bases and J by 7 bases, with 15 bases left in between. Germline V CDR1 and CDR2: LGHNA, YNFKEQ. The CDR3 is made up of 13 amino acids. The CDR3 reads CASSADRFGEQYF. In DNA, the CDR3 is TGTGCCAGCAGCGCGGACCGGTTTGGGGAGCAGTACTTC.